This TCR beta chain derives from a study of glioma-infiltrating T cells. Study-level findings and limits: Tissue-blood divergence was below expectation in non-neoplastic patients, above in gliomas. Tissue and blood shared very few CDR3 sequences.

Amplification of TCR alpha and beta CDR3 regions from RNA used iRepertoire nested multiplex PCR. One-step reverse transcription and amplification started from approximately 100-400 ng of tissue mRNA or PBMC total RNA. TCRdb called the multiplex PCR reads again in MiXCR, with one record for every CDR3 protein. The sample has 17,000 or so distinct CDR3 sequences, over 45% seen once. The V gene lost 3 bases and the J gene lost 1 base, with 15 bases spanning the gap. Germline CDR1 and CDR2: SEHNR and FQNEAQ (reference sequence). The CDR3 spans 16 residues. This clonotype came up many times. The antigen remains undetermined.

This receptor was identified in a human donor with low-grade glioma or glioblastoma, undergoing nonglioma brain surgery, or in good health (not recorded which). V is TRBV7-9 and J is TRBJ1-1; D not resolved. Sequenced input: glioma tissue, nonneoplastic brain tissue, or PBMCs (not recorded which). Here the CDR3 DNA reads TGTGCCAGCAGCTTCCCCGCCGGGAGACCGAACACTGAAGCTTTCTTT. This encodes CASSFPAGRPNTEAFF.